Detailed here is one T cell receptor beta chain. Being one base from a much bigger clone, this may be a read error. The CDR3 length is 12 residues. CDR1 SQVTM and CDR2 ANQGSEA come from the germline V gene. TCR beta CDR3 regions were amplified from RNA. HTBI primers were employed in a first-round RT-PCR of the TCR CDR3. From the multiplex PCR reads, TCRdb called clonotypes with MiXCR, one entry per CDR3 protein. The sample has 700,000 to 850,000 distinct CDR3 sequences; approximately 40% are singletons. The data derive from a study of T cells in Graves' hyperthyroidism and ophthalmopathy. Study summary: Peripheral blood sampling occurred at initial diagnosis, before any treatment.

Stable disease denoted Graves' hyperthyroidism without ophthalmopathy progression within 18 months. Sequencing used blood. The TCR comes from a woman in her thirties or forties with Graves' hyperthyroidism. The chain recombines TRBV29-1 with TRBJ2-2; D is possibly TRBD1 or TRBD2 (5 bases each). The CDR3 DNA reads TGCAACGTGATCTGGGGGACCGGGGAGCTGTTTTTT. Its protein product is CNVIWGTGELFF.